This T cell receptor (beta chain) was captured by sequencing in a study of blood T cells in healthy people across ages. General study points: Greater diversity and more naive CD4+ cells were seen in long-lived donors than in aged donors.

Germline V gene sequence: CDR1 SGHRS, CDR2 YFSETQ. The CDR3 extends over 17 amino acids. V lost 4 bases, J lost 2 bases, and 13 bases stayed unmatched. Alongside a J-beta primer mix, a sample-barcoded 5' primer served in a second PCR lasting about 6 to 12 cycles. MiXCR was run by TCRdb on the 5' RACE reads, yielding one entry per CDR3 protein. The sample has roughly 1.5 million distinct CDR3 sequences; 40% to 45% are singletons. To note about this clonotype: Its specificity is unknown.

Material: blood. The sequence was collected from a woman between 18 and 29 years old in good health. The chain has TRBV5-1 and TRBJ1-2; 8 bases are shared with TRBD1. CDR3 residues: CASSANLAGGWNYGYTF. DNA for the CDR3: TGCGCCAGCAGCGCAAACCTAGCAGGGGGCTGGAACTATGGCTACACCTTC.